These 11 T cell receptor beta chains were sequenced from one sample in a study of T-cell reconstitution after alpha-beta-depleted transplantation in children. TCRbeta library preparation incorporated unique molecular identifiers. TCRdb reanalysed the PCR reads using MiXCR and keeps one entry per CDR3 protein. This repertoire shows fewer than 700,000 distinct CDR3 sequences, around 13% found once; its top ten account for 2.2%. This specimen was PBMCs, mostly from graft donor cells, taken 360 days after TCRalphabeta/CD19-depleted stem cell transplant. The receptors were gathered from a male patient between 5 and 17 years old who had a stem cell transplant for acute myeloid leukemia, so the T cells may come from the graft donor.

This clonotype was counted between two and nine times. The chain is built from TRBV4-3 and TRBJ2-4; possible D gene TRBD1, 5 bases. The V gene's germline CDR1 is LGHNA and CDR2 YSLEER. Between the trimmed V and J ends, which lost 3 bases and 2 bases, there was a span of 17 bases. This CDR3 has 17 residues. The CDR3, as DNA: TGCGCCAGCAGCCAGGGGCCCAGAGATCTAACCAAAAACATTCAGTACTTC. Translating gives CASSQGPRDLTKNIQYF.

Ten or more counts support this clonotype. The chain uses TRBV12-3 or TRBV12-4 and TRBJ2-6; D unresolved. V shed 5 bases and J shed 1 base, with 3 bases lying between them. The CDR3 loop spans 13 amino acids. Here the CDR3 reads CASSHSGANVLTF. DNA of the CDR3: TGTGCCAGCAGTCATTCTGGGGCCAACGTCCTGACTTTC.

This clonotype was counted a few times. CDR3 sequence: CASRTGQANTEAFF. CDR3 in DNA: TGTGCCAGCAGAACCGGACAGGCGAACACTGAAGCTTTCTTT. This chain uses TRBV7-3 with TRBJ1-1; 7 nucleotides agree with TRBD1. Germline values: CDR1 SGHTA, CDR2 FQGTGA. The V gene end was trimmed by 6 bases and the J gene end by 1 base; junction bases not matched to a gene: 5. This CDR3 contains 14 residues.

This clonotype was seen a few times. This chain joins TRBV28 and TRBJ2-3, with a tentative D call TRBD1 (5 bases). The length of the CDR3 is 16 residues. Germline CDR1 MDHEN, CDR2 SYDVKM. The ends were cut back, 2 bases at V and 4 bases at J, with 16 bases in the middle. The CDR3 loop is CASSLMTAEEPDTQYF. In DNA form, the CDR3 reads TGTGCCAGCAGTTTAATGACAGCAGAAGAGCCAGATACGCAGTATTTT.

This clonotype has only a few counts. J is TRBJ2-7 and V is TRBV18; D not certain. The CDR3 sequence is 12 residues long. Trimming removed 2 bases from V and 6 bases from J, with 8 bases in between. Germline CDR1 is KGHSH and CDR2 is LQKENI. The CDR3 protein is CASSPVAVEQYF. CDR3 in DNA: TGTGCCAGCTCACCAGTAGCCGTCGAGCAGTACTTC.

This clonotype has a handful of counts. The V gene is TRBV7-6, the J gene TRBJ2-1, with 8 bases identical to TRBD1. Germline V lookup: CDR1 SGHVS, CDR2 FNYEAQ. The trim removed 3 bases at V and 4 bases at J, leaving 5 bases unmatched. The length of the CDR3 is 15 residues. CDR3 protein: CASSLTGDPYNEQFF. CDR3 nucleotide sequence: TGTGCCAGCAGCTTGACAGGGGACCCGTACAATGAGCAGTTCTTC. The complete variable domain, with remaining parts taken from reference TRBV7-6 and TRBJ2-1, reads GAGVSQSPRYKVTKRGQDVALRCDPISGHVSLYWYRQALGQGPEFLTYFNYEAQQDKSGLPNDRFSAERPEGSISTLTIQRTEQRDSAMYRCASSLTGDPYNEQFFGPGTRLTVL.

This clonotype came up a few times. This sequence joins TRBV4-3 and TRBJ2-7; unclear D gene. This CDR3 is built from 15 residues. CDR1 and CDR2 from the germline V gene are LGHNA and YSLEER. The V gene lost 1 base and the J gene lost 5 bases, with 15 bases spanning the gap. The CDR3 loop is CASSQVLASRDEQYF. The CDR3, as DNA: TGCGCCAGCAGCCAAGTACTGGCTAGTCGCGACGAGCAGTACTTC.

CDR3 protein: CASSHPSGGTGELFF. CDR3 DNA sequence: TGTGCCAGCAGCCACCCGAGCGGGGGGACCGGGGAGCTGTTTTTT. The V and J genes are TRBV3-1 and TRBJ2-2, with TRBD2 matching 9 bases. Trimming removed 3 bases from V and 5 bases from J; junction bases left unmatched: 4. The CDR3 is made up of 15 amino acids. The germline CDR1 and CDR2 sequences are LGHDT and YNNKEL (reference sequence).

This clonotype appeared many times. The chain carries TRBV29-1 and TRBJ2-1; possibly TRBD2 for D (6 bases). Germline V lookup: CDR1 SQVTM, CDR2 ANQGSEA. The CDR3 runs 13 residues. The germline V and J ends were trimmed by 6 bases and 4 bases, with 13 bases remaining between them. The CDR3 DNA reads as TGCAGCGTCGGGGACTCCAGGTACAATGAGCAGTTCTTC. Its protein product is CSVGDSRYNEQFF.

The CDR3 spells CASSGGSSYNSPLHF. The CDR3 DNA follows: TGTGCCAGCAGCGGGGGTAGCTCCTATAATTCACCCCTCCACTTT. The V and J genes are TRBV28 and TRBJ1-6, with TRBD1 as a possible D gene (5 bases). Germline V lookup: CDR1 MDHEN, CDR2 SYDVKM. V lost 6 bases and J lost 0, with 9 bases in between. There are 15 residues in the CDR3.

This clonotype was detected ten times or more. CDR3 bases: TGTGCCAGCAGCCTGGGCCCCGGACAGGGGGGTTACAATGAGCAGTTCTTC. The encoded protein is CASSLGPGQGGYNEQFF. The chain recombines TRBV7-6 with TRBJ2-1, with 10 bases identical to TRBD1. This CDR3 has 17 residues. CDR1 SGHVS and CDR2 FNYEAQ come from the germline V gene. The junction had 11 bases not matched to a gene; V was cut back by 5 bases and J by 4 bases.